The rows below give T cell receptor beta chains drawn from one sample of a study of blood T cells in healthy people across ages. TCRdb re-called the 5' RACE reads through MiXCR, storing one row per CDR3 protein. Here the sample spans some 890,000 distinct CDR3 sequences, almost 30% being singletons. The sample was also linked to a second study, of T cells of mothers and their children.

The sample comprised blood. The receptors here all came from a woman between 40 and 50 years old in good health. The CDR3 runs from the conserved cysteine through the conserved F or W. The order of the fields is D gene, clone size, J gene, V gene, CDR3 protein, CDR3 DNA. D genes are given only for firm matches. Size is omitted from some rows. Given values are once, few, many or a class for expanded clones.

>TRBD1|.|TRBJ2-3|TRBV5-1
CAGSLGTGFADTQYF
TGCGCCGGCAGCTTAGGGACAGGGTTCGCAGATACGCAGTATTTT
>.|few|TRBJ1-5|TRBV3-1
CASSQGSGFGNQPQHF
TGTGCCAGCAGCCAAGGTTCGGGGTTTGGTAATCAGCCCCAGCATTTT
>TRBD2|.|TRBJ2-5|TRBV18
CASSLQRGGLDETQYF
TGTGCCAGCTCCCTTCAGCGGGGGGGCCTCGATGAGACCCAGTACTTC
>.|.|TRBJ1-4|TRBV5-1
CASKLHVATNEKLFF
TGCGCCAGCAAACTACACGTTGCAACTAATGAAAAACTGTTTTTT
>.|.|TRBJ1-5|TRBV18
CASSPDYNQPQHF
TGTGCCAGCTCACCAGATTACAATCAGCCCCAGCATTTT
>TRBD1|many|TRBJ2-1|TRBV20-1
CSASDRVNEQFF
TGCAGTGCTTCGGACAGGGTCAATGAGCAGTTCTTC
>TRBD1|many|TRBJ2-7|TRBV29-1
CSVATGGYEQYF
TGCAGCGTTGCCACAGGGGGGTACGAGCAGTACTTC
>.|.|TRBJ1-5|TRBV30
CTWSVKNQPQHF
TGTACCTGGAGTGTAAAGAATCAGCCCCAGCATTTT
>TRBD1|many|TRBJ2-7|TRBV5-4
CASSSRDRSSYEQYF
TGTGCCAGCAGCTCCCGGGACAGGAGCTCCTACGAGCAGTACTTC
>.|few|TRBJ1-1|TRBV7-6
CASSLAVTNTEAFF
TGTGCCAGCAGCTTAGCCGTGACGAACACTGAAGCTTTCTTT
>TRBD1|many|TRBJ2-5|TRBV6-2/TRBV6-3
CASSYPRQGQETQYF
TGTGCCAGCAGTTACCCACGACAGGGCCAAGAGACCCAGTACTTC
>.|few|TRBJ1-2|TRBV4-3
CASSQDRGADYGYTF
TGCGCCAGCAGCCAAGATAGGGGGGCGGATTATGGCTACACCTTC
>.|many|TRBJ2-1|TRBV18
CASSNVDEQFF
TGTGCCAGCTCAAACGTCGATGAGCAGTTCTTC
>TRBD1|few|TRBJ1-1|TRBV5-1
CASSYTPGQENTEAFF
TGCGCCAGCAGTTATACACCGGGACAGGAGAACACTGAAGCTTTCTTT
>TRBD1|.|TRBJ2-1|TRBV7-9
CASSIGQGASNEQFF
TGTGCCAGCAGCATAGGACAGGGGGCGAGCAATGAGCAGTTCTTC
>.|few|TRBJ1-5|TRBV12-3/TRBV12-4
CASSKIGGSQPQHF
TGTGCCAGCAGCAAAATCGGGGGGAGTCAGCCCCAGCATTTT
>.|.|TRBJ2-3|TRBV5-1
CATSDRTSTDTQYF
TGCGCCACGTCGGACAGAACTAGCACAGATACGCAGTATTTT
>TRBD2|.|TRBJ2-5|TRBV29-1
CSVGASGNQETQYF
TGCAGCGTTGGGGCTAGCGGGAACCAGGAGACCCAGTACTTC
>.|many|TRBJ1-2|TRBV29-1
CSVERASIYSGYTF
TGCAGCGTTGAACGGGCCAGTATCTACTCCGGCTACACCTTC
>.|.|TRBJ1-1|TRBV28
CASNLGLLNTEAFF
TGTGCCAGCAATTTGGGACTGTTGAACACTGAAGCTTTCTTT
>TRBD1|many|TRBJ1-6|TRBV9
CASSGTGESSYNSPLHF
TGTGCCAGCAGCGGGACAGGGGAAAGTTCCTATAATTCACCCCTCCACTTT
>.|.|TRBJ2-4|TRBV5-6
CASSKNTGLKNIQYF
TGTGCCAGCAGCAAAAATACAGGGCTCAAAAACATTCAGTACTTC
>.|many|TRBJ1-6|TRBV7-2
CASSPFLVDPSYNSPLHF
TGTGCCAGCAGCCCATTTCTGGTGGATCCCTCCTATAATTCACCCCTCCACTTT
>TRBD1|.|TRBJ2-1|TRBV18
CASSRDRGYEQFF
TGTGCCAGCTCCCGGGACAGGGGCTACGAGCAGTTCTTC
>.|few|TRBJ1-2|TRBV24-1
CATSDPTGPAGYGYTF
TGTGCCACCAGTGACCCGACAGGACCCGCGGGCTATGGCTACACCTTC
>.|once|TRBJ2-1|TRBV12-3/TRBV12-4
CASARWLAWSSYNEQFF
TGTGCCAGCGCTCGTTGGCTAGCCTGGAGCTCCTACAATGAGCAGTTCTTC
>TRBD1|.|TRBJ2-5|TRBV15
CATSRGGQQETQYF
TGTGCCACCAGCAGAGGGGGACAGCAAGAGACCCAGTACTTC
>TRBD1|few|TRBJ1-1|TRBV5-1
CASSFQQGMNTEAFF
TGCGCCAGCAGCTTCCAACAGGGGATGAACACTGAAGCTTTCTTT
>.|.|TRBJ2-3|TRBV29-1
CSETRDTSTDTQYF
TGCAGCGAAACAAGGGACACAAGCACAGATACGCAGTATTTT
>TRBD1|.|TRBJ1-4|TRBV5-1
CASSESGQAPHLFF
TGCGCCAGCAGCGAGAGCGGACAGGCACCTCATCTGTTTTTT
>TRBD1|.|TRBJ1-2|TRBV6-6
CASSQPGQGGSYGYTF
TGTGCCAGCAGTCAACCGGGACAGGGGGGTAGCTATGGCTACACCTTC
>.|.|TRBJ2-1|TRBV7-9
CASSDRWQGTYNEQCF
TGTGCCAGCAGCGACCGTTGGCAGGGGACCTACAATGAGCAGTGCTTC
>TRBD1|few|TRBJ1-1|TRBV7-2
CASSLDGQGVTEAFF
TGTGCCAGCAGCTTAGATGGGCAGGGGGTGACTGAAGCTTTCTTT